These T cell receptor beta chains were read from a single sample in a study of T cells after yellow fever vaccination. One entry per CDR3 protein results from TCRdb running MiXCR on the 5' RACE reads. The data contain approximately 580,000 distinct CDR3 sequences, roughly a sixth of them singletons. The specimen comprised PBMCs, sampled less than 6 days after the first yellow fever vaccination. The origin of the receptors is a man between 18 and 29 years old who received the YFV17D yellow fever vaccine. CDR3s include the opening cysteine and the closing phenylalanine or tryptophan. The D gene is left open where the match is weak. Clone size, where shown, is once, few, many, or a class for clones that have expanded.

TRBJ2-3 | TRBV10-3 | . | many | TGTGCCATCAGTGAGTCTACAGATACGCAGTATTTT | CAISESTDTQYF
TRBJ1-5 | TRBV5-6 | . | . | TGTGCCAGCAGCCCGCGTGACGCGGGAGGCAATCAGCCCCAGCATTTT | CASSPRDAGGNQPQHF
TRBJ1-1 | TRBV7-2 | . | few | TGTGCCAGCAGCAAGGCGGGACACAAAATCAAATTCGAAGCTTTCTTT | CASSKAGHKIKFEAFF
TRBJ2-4 | TRBV6-5 | . | few | TGTGCCAGCAGTTACCCCCTCGTGAGGGCAAAAAACATTCAGTACTTC | CASSYPLVRAKNIQYF
TRBJ2-1 | TRBV5-6 | TRBD2 | . | TGTGCCAGCAGCTTGGTCTACCGGGGGGGCGATGAGCAGTTCTTC | CASSLVYRGGDEQFF
TRBJ2-7 | TRBV12-3/TRBV12-4 | TRBD1 | many | TGTGCCAGCTGGAGACAGGGTACCTACGAGCAGTACTTC | CASWRQGTYEQYF
TRBJ1-1 | TRBV5-1 | . | . | TGCGCCAGCAGCTTCACAGGGTATGACACTGAAGCTTTCTTT | CASSFTGYDTEAFF
TRBJ2-3 | TRBV7-9 | . | few | TGTGCCAGCAGCCCGGGACTTAACACAGATACGCAGTATTTT | CASSPGLNTDTQYF
TRBJ2-1 | TRBV20-1 | TRBD2 | few | TGCAGTGCTAGTCTAAGCGGGGGGGCTATGCTCAATGAGCAGTTCTTC | CSASLSGGAMLNEQFF
TRBJ2-6 | TRBV7-2 | . | . | TGTGCCAGCAGCTTAGACAGTCTTGGGGCCAACGTCCTGACTTTC | CASSLDSLGANVLTF
TRBJ2-3 | TRBV6-5 | . | . | TGTGCCAGCAGTTCAGCGGGCAGCACAGATACGCAGTATTTT | CASSSAGSTDTQYF
TRBJ1-1 | TRBV12-5 | . | . | TGTGCTAGTGGTTGGATGACACTTTTGAACACTGAAGCTTTCTTT | CASGWMTLLNTEAFF
TRBJ2-1 | TRBV5-4 | . | . | TGTGCCAGCAGCCTACGGGACCGAGCCCATGAGCAGTTCTTC | CASSLRDRAHEQFF
TRBJ2-2 | TRBV4-3 | . | . | TGCGCCAGCAGGTGGGGGGGCTCCACCGGGGAGCTGTTTTTT | CASRWGGSTGELFF
TRBJ2-7 | TRBV19 | TRBD2 | . | TGTGCCAGTAGTAACCAGCGGGGGCCCGCCTACGAGCAGTACTTC | CASSNQRGPAYEQYF
TRBJ2-2 | TRBV7-9 | TRBD1 | few | TGTGCCAGCAGCGTAGGACAGGGAGCCGGGGAGCTGTTTTTT | CASSVGQGAGELFF
TRBJ1-1 | TRBV5-1 | TRBD1 | . | TGCGCCAGCAGCCCGGGACAGGGTGGACCCATGAACACTGAAGCTTTCTTT | CASSPGQGGPMNTEAFF
TRBJ1-4 | TRBV20-1 | . | . | TGCAGTGCTCGACAACTTGCAACTAATGAAAAACTGTTTTTT | CSARQLATNEKLFF
TRBJ2-3 | TRBV12-3/TRBV12-4 | . | few | TGTGCCAGCAGTGGTGGTGGGCGTTTTTGGAGCACAGATACGCAGTATTTT | CASSGGGRFWSTDTQYF
TRBJ2-1 | TRBV12-3/TRBV12-4 | TRBD2 | many | TGTGCCAGCAGTCCGGGGGGGTCTTACAATGAGCAGTTCTTC | CASSPGGSYNEQFF
TRBJ2-1 | TRBV11-2 | . | many | TGTGCCAGCAGCTTAGCCGGGGGGCCTAGCAATGAGCAGTTCTTC | CASSLAGGPSNEQFF
TRBJ1-1 | TRBV29-1 | TRBD1 | . | TGCAGCGCTGGACAGGACTACCTTGAAGCTTTCTTT | CSAGQDYLEAFF
TRBJ2-3 | TRBV29-1 | . | . | TGCGGCGTTCCAGACTTAATAGATACGCAGTATTTT | CGVPDLIDTQYF
TRBJ2-1 | TRBV6-2/TRBV6-3 | . | . | TGTGCCAGCAGTCCTCACGCCGCTGTAGGTGAGCAGTTCTTC | CASSPHAAVGEQFF
TRBJ1-5 | TRBV25-1 | . | . | TGTGCCAGCAGTGGGACGGGGGGGGAGGATCAGCCCCAGCATTTT | CASSGTGGEDQPQHF
TRBJ2-1 | TRBV12-3/TRBV12-4 | . | . | TGTGCCAGCTGCGGGGGCGGGAGCTCCTACAATGAGCAGTTCTTC | CASCGGGSSYNEQFF
TRBJ2-1 | TRBV19 | . | few | TGTGCCAGTAGTATGGTCGGGACCCCCCACAATGAGCAGTTCTTC | CASSMVGTPHNEQFF
TRBJ2-2 | TRBV4-3 | . | . | TGCGCCAGCAGCCAAGACAGCACGAACACCGGGGAGCTGTTTTTT | CASSQDSTNTGELFF
TRBJ1-5 | TRBV4-1 | . | few | TGCGCCAGCAGCCAAGGTCGACAGGCAGAGCTTAATCAGCCCCAGCATTTT | CASSQGRQAELNQPQHF
TRBJ1-2 | TRBV4-2 | . | . | TGTGCCAGCAGCCAAACGGACAGCAGTTATGGCTACACCTTC | CASSQTDSSYGYTF
TRBJ2-1 | TRBV5-1 | TRBD1 | . | TGCGCCAGCAGCTTGGTAGACAGGGCAGGGGAGCAGTTCTTC | CASSLVDRAGEQFF
TRBJ2-3 | TRBV11-2 | . | . | TGTGCCAGCAGCTTACCCCAGCTAGATACGCAGTATTTT | CASSLPQLDTQYF
TRBJ2-3 | TRBV7-9 | TRBD2 | . | TGTGCCAGCAGCCAGCGGGGGGGCGGGGCAGATACGCAGTATTTT | CASSQRGGGADTQYF
TRBJ2-3 | TRBV5-4 | . | . | TGTGCCAGCAGCTTGGTGGCAGCTAGCACAGATACGCAGTATTTT | CASSLVAASTDTQYF
TRBJ2-7 | TRBV4-1 | . | few | TGCGCCAGCAGCCCAATAAGCTCCTACGAGCAGTACTTC | CASSPISSYEQYF
TRBJ2-5 | TRBV21-1 | . | . | TGTGCCAGCAGCAAAGTGGTGACGGGACAGGCCCTCCAAGAGACCCAGTACTTC | CASSKVVTGQALQETQYF
TRBJ2-1 | TRBV12-3/TRBV12-4 | TRBD2 | . | TGTGCCAGCAGCCCCGGGAGGGGACGCACTACAAACTACAATGAGCAGTTCTTC | CASSPGRGRTTNYNEQFF
TRBJ2-3 | TRBV7-9 | . | few | TGTGCCAGCAGCTTAGTACCGGGGGCAGGGCACACAGATACGCAGTATTTT | CASSLVPGAGHTDTQYF
TRBJ2-5 | TRBV6-5 | . | . | TGTGCCAGCAGTTACGCGGGGACCACGATAGAGACCCAGTACTTC | CASSYAGTTIETQYF
TRBJ2-7 | TRBV29-1 | . | . | TGCAGCGTCCAGGGGCCCTACGAGCAGTACTTC | CSVQGPYEQYF
TRBJ1-5 | TRBV6-1 | . | few | TGTGCCAGCAGTGAATGGAAGGTCGGTCAGCCCCAGCATTTT | CASSEWKVGQPQHF
TRBJ1-1 | TRBV6-1 | . | few | TGTGCCAGCAGTAAGGGGGTGTCCACTGAAGCTTTCTTT | CASSKGVSTEAFF
TRBJ2-3 | TRBV9 | . | once | TGTGCCAGCAGCGACCCCCGGGACTTGTACTACACAGATACGCAGTATTTT | CASSDPRDLYYTDTQYF
TRBJ2-2 | TRBV4-2 | TRBD2 | . | TGTGCCAGCAGCCAAACGGGCGCGGGGGGGGCCGGGACCGGGGAGCTGTTTTTT | CASSQTGAGGAGTGELFF
TRBJ2-3 | TRBV19 | TRBD1 | few | TGTGCAGCAGGGGGTTATACGCAGTATTTT | CAAGGYTQYF
TRBJ2-3 | TRBV7-3 | . | . | TGTGCCAGCAGCTTAATCCCAGCGGGTGGCCCAGATACGCAGTATTTT | CASSLIPAGGPDTQYF
TRBJ2-5 | TRBV5-1 | . | few | TGCGCCAGCAGCTTGCTTAGCGGAACCCAAGAGACCCAGTACTTC | CASSLLSGTQETQYF
TRBJ2-7 | TRBV20-1 | TRBD2 | few | TGCAGTGCTAGAGATAATGGACTAGCGGTCTCCTACGAGCAGTACTTC | CSARDNGLAVSYEQYF
TRBJ2-3 | TRBV9 | TRBD2 | . | TGTGCCAGCAGCGAGACTAGCGCCACAGATACGCAGTATTTT | CASSETSATDTQYF
TRBJ1-2 | TRBV10-3 | . | few | TGTGCCATCAATGACAGGACGGGTAGTGGCTACACCTTC | CAINDRTGSGYTF
TRBJ2-3 | TRBV6-1 | TRBD1 | few | TGTGCCAGCAGTACCCGGGACAGGGGGACAGATACGCAGTATTTT | CASSTRDRGTDTQYF
TRBJ1-2 | TRBV20-1 | TRBD1 | . | TGCAGTGCTTTCGACAGGGATGGCTACACCTTC | CSAFDRDGYTF
TRBJ2-1 | TRBV3-1 | TRBD1 | . | TGTGCCAGCAGCCGTGGACAGGGTGGGAATGAGCAGTTCTTC | CASSRGQGGNEQFF
TRBJ1-1 | TRBV14 | . | . | TGTGCCAGCAGCCAAGGAGGGCCGACAGCGAACACTGAAGCTTTCTTT | CASSQGGPTANTEAFF
TRBJ2-7 | TRBV12-5 | TRBD1 | few | TGTGCTAGTGGCCGAGACAGGGCGTACGAGCAGTACTTC | CASGRDRAYEQYF
TRBJ2-3 | TRBV27 | TRBD1 | . | TGTGCCAGCAGTTTGACAGGGGGACGGTTAGATACGCAGTATTTT | CASSLTGGRLDTQYF